The clone carrying this T cell receptor beta chain was observed a handful of times. The antigen is undetermined. The data were obtained in a study of T-cell memory formation after mild COVID-19. Overall study context: Largely, the TCR clusters proved donor specific. Study-level results: Researchers found some responding clones in pre-infection memory, a sign that cross-reactive memory joined. Day 15 to 85 contracting clones showed balanced CD4/CD8; later expanders leaned CD4+.

In germline, CDR1 is MNHEY, CDR2 SMNVEV (reference sequence). This CDR3 spans 15 amino acids. The V gene lost 6 bases and the J gene lost 0 bases, with 12 bases spanning the gap. Libraries for TCRalpha and TCRbeta carried sample barcodes and unique molecular identifiers via 5'RACE. TCRdb itself ran the 5' RACE reads through MiXCR, one entry per CDR3 protein. Counted here are approximately 500,000 distinct CDR3 sequences, around 25% occurring once; the ten biggest clones make up 9.5% to 15%. The chain couples TRBV27 to TRBJ2-1; tentatively, D is TRBD1 or TRBD2 (5 bases each). The receptor was derived from an adult woman who had mild COVID-19 (a few samples of this study predate the infection). Cell type and time point are not known. Sequencing was performed on PBMCs or a T cell subset sorted from them (not recorded which). CDR3 region: CASRRGVSSYNEQFF. The CDR3 nucleotides read TGTGCCAGCAGGAGGGGTGTGAGCTCCTACAATGAGCAGTTCTTC.